This T cell receptor (beta chain) was found in a study of cytomegalovirus exposure and HLA in healthy donors. V lost 8 bases to trimming and J lost 1 base, with 8 bases between them. This CDR3 region has 12 residues. Germline V gene lookup returns CDR1 SNHLY and CDR2 FYNNEI. PCR primers comprised 60 Vbeta and 13 Jbeta primers. Clones were read by immunoSEQ multiplex PCR, and TCRdb kept only the in-frame ones, dropping some. Among 170,000 or so clones, around four fifths were seen once, and the ten largest hold about 1.5%. The sequence was collected from a woman between 25 and 40 years old in good health and CMV-seronegative. The gene calls are TRBV2 and TRBJ1-1; D not resolved. Sequenced: PBMCs. The CDR3 is CASGKWNTEAFF. CDR3 nucleotides: TGTGCCAGCGGCAAGTGGAACACTGAAGCTTTCTTT. The full variable domain, with the rest looked up from reference TRBV2 and TRBJ1-1, is EPEVTQTPSHQVTQMGQEVILRCVPISNHLYFYWYRQILGQKVEFLVSFYNNEISEKSEIFDDQFSVERPDGSNFTLKIRSTKLEDSAMYFCASGKWNTEAFFGQGTRLTVV.